This TCR beta chain was sequenced in a study of shared clonotypes between healthy human individuals. Study-wide background: The plates for each donor numbered three CD4 naive, three CD4 memory, two CD8 naive and one CD8 memory. General study findings and limits: The study's rarefaction showed incomplete sorted-subset sequencing despite large depth. Memory subsets generally showed smaller estimated richness than naive subsets did.

As concerns this clone: The antigen is unknown.

Germline CDR1 SQVTM, CDR2 ANQGSEA. This CDR3 has 14 amino acids. Trimming removed 8 bases at V and 0 bases at J, with 15 bases between. Assay execution took place at the deep level. Libraries were prepared by immunoSEQ multiplex PCR; TCRdb keeps only in-frame clonotypes and omits some of them. The sample contains 2 million to 2.5 million clones, less than 95% of which appear only once. The chain recombines TRBV29-1 with TRBJ2-3, with a possible D match to TRBD2 (6 bases). The origin of this receptor is a man aged 18 to 35 in good health. Some clones in this sample may be carry-over from other donors' samples. The sample was naive CD4+ T cells from PBMCs. As to subset: CD45RA+ positively selected. This chain's CDR3 is CSSIKAGSTDTQYF. The CDR3 bases are TGCAGCTCGATAAAGGCGGGAAGCACAGATACGCAGTATTTT.